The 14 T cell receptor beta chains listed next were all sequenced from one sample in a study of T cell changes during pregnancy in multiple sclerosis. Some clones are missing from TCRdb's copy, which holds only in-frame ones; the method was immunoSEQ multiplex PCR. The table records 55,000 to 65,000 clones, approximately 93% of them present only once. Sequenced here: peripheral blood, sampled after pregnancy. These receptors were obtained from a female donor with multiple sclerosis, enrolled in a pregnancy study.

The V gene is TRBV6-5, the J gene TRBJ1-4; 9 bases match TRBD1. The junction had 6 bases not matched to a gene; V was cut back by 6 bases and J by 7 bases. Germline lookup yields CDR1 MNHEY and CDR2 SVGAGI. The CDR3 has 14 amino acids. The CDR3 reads CASRPDRGVEKLFF. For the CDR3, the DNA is TGTGCCAGCAGACCAGACAGGGGGGTTGAAAAACTGTTTTTT.

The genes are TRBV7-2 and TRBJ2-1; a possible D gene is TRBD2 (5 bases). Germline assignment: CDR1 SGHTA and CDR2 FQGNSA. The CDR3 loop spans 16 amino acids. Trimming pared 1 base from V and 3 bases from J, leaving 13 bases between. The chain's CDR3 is CASSLVLAGLYNEQFF. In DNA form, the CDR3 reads TGTGCCAGCAGCTTAGTCCTAGCCGGACTCTACAATGAGCAGTTCTTC. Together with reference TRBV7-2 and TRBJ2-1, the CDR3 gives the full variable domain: GAGVSQSPSNKVTEKGKDVELRCDPISGHTALYWYRQSLGQGLEFLIYFQGNSAPDKSGLPSDRFSAERTGGSVSTLTIQRTQQEDSAVYLCASSLVLAGLYNEQFFGPGTRLTVL.

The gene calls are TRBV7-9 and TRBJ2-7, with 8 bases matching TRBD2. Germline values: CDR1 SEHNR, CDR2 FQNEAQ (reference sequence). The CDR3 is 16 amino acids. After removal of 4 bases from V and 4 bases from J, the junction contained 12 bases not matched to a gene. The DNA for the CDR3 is TGTGCCAGCAGCTCTACAGAGGCGGGAGGCCCGTACGAGCAGTACTTC. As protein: CASSSTEAGGPYEQYF.

CDR3 residues: CASSDFLAGEYEQFF. CDR3 DNA: TGTGCCAGCAGTGACTTCCTAGCGGGAGAATATGAGCAGTTCTTC. The V and J genes are TRBV25-1 and TRBJ2-1, with 10 bases lining up with TRBD2. V lost 3 bases to trimming and J lost 8 bases; unmatched junction nucleotides: 7. Germline lookup yields CDR1 MGHDK and CDR2 SYGVNS. The CDR3 totals 15 residues.

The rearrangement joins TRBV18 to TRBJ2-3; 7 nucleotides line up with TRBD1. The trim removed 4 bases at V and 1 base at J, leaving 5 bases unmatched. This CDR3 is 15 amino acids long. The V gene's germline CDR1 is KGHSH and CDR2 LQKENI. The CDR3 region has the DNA TGTGCCAGCTCACTACAGGGGAAAGGCACAGATACGCAGTATTTT. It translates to CASSLQGKGTDTQYF. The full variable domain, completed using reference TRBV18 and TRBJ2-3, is NAGVMQNPRHLVRRRGQEARLRCSPMKGHSHVYWYRQLPEEGLKFMVYLQKENIIDESGMPKERFSAEFPKEGPSILRIQQVVRGDSAAYFCASSLQGKGTDTQYFGPGTRLTVL.

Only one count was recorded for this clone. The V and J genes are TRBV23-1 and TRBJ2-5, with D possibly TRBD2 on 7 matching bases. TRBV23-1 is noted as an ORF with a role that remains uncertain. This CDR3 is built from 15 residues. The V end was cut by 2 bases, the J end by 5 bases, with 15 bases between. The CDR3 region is CASSQRGGRVETQYF. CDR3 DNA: TGCGCCAGCAGTCAAAGGGGGGGGCGCGTGGAGACCCAGTACTTC.

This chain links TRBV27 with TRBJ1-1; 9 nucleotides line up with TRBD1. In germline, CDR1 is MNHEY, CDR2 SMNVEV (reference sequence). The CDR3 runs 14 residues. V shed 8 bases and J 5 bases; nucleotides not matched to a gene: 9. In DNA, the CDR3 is TGTGCCAGCCGGACAGGGGTATCGGGAACTGAAGCTTTCTTT. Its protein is CASRTGVSGTEAFF.

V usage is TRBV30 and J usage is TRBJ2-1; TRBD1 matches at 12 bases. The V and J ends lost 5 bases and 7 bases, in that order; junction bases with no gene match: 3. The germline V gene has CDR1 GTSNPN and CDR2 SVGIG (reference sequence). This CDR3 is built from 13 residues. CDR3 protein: CAWGTGGGNEQFF. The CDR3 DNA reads TGTGCCTGGGGGACAGGGGGCGGGAATGAGCAGTTCTTC. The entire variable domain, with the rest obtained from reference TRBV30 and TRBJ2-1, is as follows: SQTIHQWPATLVQPVGSPLSLECTVEGTSNPNLYWYRQAAGRGLQLLFYSVGIGQISSEVPQNLSASRPQDRQFILSSKKLLLSDSGFYLCAWGTGGGNEQFFGPGTRLTVL.

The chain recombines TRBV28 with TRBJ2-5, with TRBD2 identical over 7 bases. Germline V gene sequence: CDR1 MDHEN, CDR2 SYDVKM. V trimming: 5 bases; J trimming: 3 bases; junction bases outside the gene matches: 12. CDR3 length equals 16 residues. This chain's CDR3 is CASSPGMASGEETQYF. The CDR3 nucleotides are TGTGCCAGCAGTCCCGGAATGGCTAGCGGAGAAGAGACCCAGTACTTC.

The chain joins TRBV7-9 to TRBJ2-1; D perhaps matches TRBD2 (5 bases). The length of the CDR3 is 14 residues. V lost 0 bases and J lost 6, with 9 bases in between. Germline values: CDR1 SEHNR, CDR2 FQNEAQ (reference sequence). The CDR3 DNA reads TGTGCCAGCAGCTTAGCGGCGGGCCTCAATGAGCAGTTCTTC. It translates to CASSLAAGLNEQFF.

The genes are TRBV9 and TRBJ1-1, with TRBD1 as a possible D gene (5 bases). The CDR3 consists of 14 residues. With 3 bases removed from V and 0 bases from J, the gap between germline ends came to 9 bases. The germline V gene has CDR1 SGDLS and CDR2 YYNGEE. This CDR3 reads CASSEGTVNTEAFF. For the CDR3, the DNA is TGTGCCAGCAGCGAGGGGACTGTGAACACTGAAGCTTTCTTT.

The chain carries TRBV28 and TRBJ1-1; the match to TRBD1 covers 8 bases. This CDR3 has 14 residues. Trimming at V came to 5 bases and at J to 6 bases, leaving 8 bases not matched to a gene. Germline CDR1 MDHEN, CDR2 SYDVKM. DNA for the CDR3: TGTGCCAGCAGTGAACACAGGGGGAGACCTGAAGCTTTCTTT. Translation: CASSEHRGRPEAFF.

CDR3 sequence: CASSQIITRDSAYEQYF. For the CDR3, the DNA is TGTGCCAGCAGCCAAATTATAACCCGGGACAGTGCCTACGAGCAGTACTTC. The chain is built from TRBV13 and TRBJ2-7; the match to TRBD1 covers 7 bases. Germline V gene sequence: CDR1 PRHDT, CDR2 FYEKMQ (reference sequence). There are 17 residues in the CDR3. J lost 2 bases, V lost 5 bases, and 15 bases had no gene match. Full variable domain (missing parts from reference TRBV13 and TRBJ2-7): AAGVIQSPRHLIKEKRETATLKCYPIPRHDTVYWYQQGPGQDPQFLISFYEKMQSDKGSIPDRFSAQQFSDYHSELNMSSLELGDSALYFCASSQIITRDSAYEQYFGPGTRLTVT.

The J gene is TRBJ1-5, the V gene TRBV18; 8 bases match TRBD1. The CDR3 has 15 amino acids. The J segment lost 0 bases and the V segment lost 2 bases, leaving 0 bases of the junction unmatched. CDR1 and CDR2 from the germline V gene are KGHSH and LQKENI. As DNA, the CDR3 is TGTGCCAGCTCACCAGGGACAGGTAGCAATCAGCCCCAGCATTTT. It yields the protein CASSPGTGSNQPQHF.